The entry that follows covers one T cell receptor (beta chain) sequence. The clone's antigen remains unknown. These data come from a study of cytomegalovirus exposure and HLA in healthy donors (dated by TCRdb to 2015 to 2018). For context, the study as a whole: According to an earlier analysis of a few hundred of the donors, about 179 million T cells yielded 95 million to 140 million unique TCR beta sequences and 276 Gb of sequence data. About 280 gigabases of sequencing data and around 85 million unique TCR sequences made up an early release that covered 500 to 650 HLA-typed donors. Among the roughly 400 genotyped donors, around 81% belonged to the genetic ancestry cluster associated with self-reported Caucasian donors. The study aimed to test whether signatures of past pathogen exposure could be identified by cataloging public T cell receptors. The study used immunosequencing to profile the T cell repertoires of around 600 subjects and linked those repertoires to cytomegalovirus serostatus. In addition to the first cohort of roughly 670 subjects, a separate validation cohort of under 150 different subjects was used. High-throughput TCR immunosequencing, statistical association of individual TCRs with disease status, and machine learning were combined to predict cytomegalovirus infection status. A later analysis re-examined previously published TCR beta repertoires from more than 650 donors and added high-resolution HLA genotyping to investigate patterns of TCR occurrence. The later analysis used no new phenotypic data to find candidate immune exposures, relying instead on TCR beta sequences and their occurrence across donors. An earlier analysis of a few hundred of the donors applied high-throughput TCR beta sequencing to assess whether each TCR beta V gene segment acted as functional or pseudogenic. Alongside the repertoire data, information on donor age, sex, ethnicity and CMV serostatus was compiled. Genome-wide SNP genotypes for about 55% of the 666 donors were used in a later genetic analysis, which treated that subset as a discovery cohort. All discovery cohort repertoires had been generated using a single sequencing platform. HLA typing covered class I and class II loci at four-digit resolution. Typing coverage varied by locus: 629-630 donors for A, B, C, DRB1 and DQB1; 522 for DQA1; more than 600 for DPA1; under 490 for DPB1. Several DR-DQ haplotypes were handled as single units for association and clustering because linkage in the cohort was strong. Among roughly 370 genotyped donors of the cohort, an average of approximately 230,000 unique TCR beta nucleotide sequences were sequenced per donor, roughly a sixth of them non-productive. Summary of the overall study and its limitations: A group of highly shared sequence variants was considered likely to be a technical artifact of the sequencing pipeline. The only immune exposure information available for the cohort was CMV serostatus. In a later genetic analysis, a missense DCLRE1C variant was associated with V-gene and J-gene trimming of TCR beta chains, and the association was replicated in an independent cohort. An earlier analysis of 450 to 750 of the donors showed that most TCR beta V segments appeared in productive rearrangements either about 87% or about 30% of the time, which broadly matched IMGT annotations. In a later analysis, several top co-occurrence clusters were reported to appear linked to parvovirus B19, influenza, CMV and Epstein-Barr virus. Because counts were too low, under 20 rarely observed V segments, including chromosome 9 orphons, were left out of the earlier analysis of 500 to 650 of the donors. A later analysis associated about 18,000 TCR beta sequences with specific HLA alleles at a false discovery rate of 0.05. In this cohort, only TCR beta chains were sequenced, and detectable features were limited by the absence of alpha or paired-chain data. In vitro tests confirmed that a few of the cytomegalovirus-associated TCR beta chains recognize cytomegalovirus antigens. According to a later genetic analysis, donors in an Asian-associated ancestry cluster had fewer N-insertions in productive TCRs than the approximately 630-donor mean. Because HLA typing was unavailable for some donors at each locus, only the typed subset was used in association tests. Compared with equally common non-associated chains, HLA-associated TCR beta chains in a later analysis were more clonally expanded and had lower generation probabilities. In a later analysis, most CMV-associated TCR beta chains were found to appear HLA-restricted, with HLA associations seemingly driven largely by CMV exposure. The authors suggested that the approach could potentially be generalized to other disease states and immunological phenotypes. Cytomegalovirus status was reported to be diagnosed by the classifier with high specificity and sensitivity in both the original and validation cohorts. The study gave a list of under 200 TCR beta chains associated with cytomegalovirus. Across donors, most TCR sequences were observed very rarely, whereas some public TCRs were present in many individuals. Assigning TCR associations to individual alleles was difficult when HLA alleles, especially DR and DQ, strongly co-occurred. A further reported finding was that TCR beta sequences accurately predicted the HLA-A and HLA-B alleles for most subjects in the first cohort. Sequencing depth was assumed to be roughly uniform across donors in the presence/absence analyses, though that assumption may not hold. Linkage disequilibrium might explain the correlated functional status among segregating V segments, but an unknown experimental factor could not be excluded. According to a later analysis, TCR association rates differed among HLA loci, with DRB1 alleles showing the most associated TCRs and HLA-C alleles showing the fewest. Some IMGT-functional V segments, including TRBV6-2 and TRBV6-3, could not be told apart with the 87-base-pair reads, so those segments were excluded.

From cysteine to phenylalanine, the CDR3 is 14 amino acids long. The retained sequence is limited to the CDR3, 42 bases, with the frame set at the first base. V is pruned by 8 bases and J by 7 bases, leaving 9 bases of the junction without a gene match. In the germline V gene (reference sequence), CDR1 corresponds to WNHNN and CDR2 to SYGVQD. The method was the immunoSEQ multiplex PCR assay. For the multiplex PCR, a mixture combining 60 forward primers for TCR Vbeta segments and 13 reverse primers for TCR Jbeta segments was used. The CDR3 region of rearranged TCR beta genes was amplified from genomic DNA by a multiplex PCR assay. The amplified TCR beta libraries were sequenced on the Illumina HiSeq System as 87-base-pair reads. The paper's processing steps were these. Across the 640 or so repertoires, a later analysis counted approximately 75 million unique TCR beta chains, approximately 12 million of which were shared by at least two donors. To remove PCR and sequencing errors, raw reads were error-corrected and collapsed into unique sequences using a nearest-neighbor algorithm that merged closely related sequences. CDR3 sequences were aligned to IMGT reference sequences to assign V, D and J gene segments. For a sequence to be retained, at least a six-nucleotide match to both a V gene segment and a J gene segment was required. Rearrangements were classified as productive when the CDR3 lacked stop codons and remained in frame with V and J, and all other rearrangements were classified as non-productive. CDR3 was defined according to IMGT convention as the region running from the second conserved V-encoded cysteine to the conserved J-encoded phenylalanine. The earlier analysis of about 500 of the donors excluded sequences that lacked an unambiguous match to a single V gene segment. An earlier analysis of about 600 of the donors called V segments functional above 56.7% productive rearrangements and segregating when the between-donor standard deviation exceeded 5%. To diagnose cytomegalovirus status from the catalog of TCR beta chain sequences, a statistical classification framework was built. A later analysis assigned V and J genes by comparing TCR nucleotide sequences with IMGT/GENE-DB human TR gene sequences. In a later analysis, CDR3 sequences and most-parsimonious VDJ recombination scenarios were assigned using the TCRdist pipeline. A later analysis defined each TCR beta chain by its CDR3 amino acid sequence plus V-gene family, and excluded reads lacking a unique V-gene family. A later analysis removed 592 highly shared, low-generation-probability nucleotide sequences to deal with suspected cross-contamination and a sequencing artifact. A later analysis calculated a clonal expansion index for each public chain from normalized within-repertoire ranks of inferred template counts. Generation probabilities in a later analysis came from a VDJ recombination model fitted to out-of-frame rearrangements, and those results were checked against IGoR. In a later analysis, TCR-TCR, TCR-HLA and TCR-CMV co-occurrence was scored with hypergeometric tests, and a repertoire-size bias correction was applied to TCR pairs. False discovery rates were estimated in a later analysis by permuting HLA or CMV assignments 20 times. In a later analysis, co-occurring TCRs were grouped using DBSCAN, and TCRdist sequence similarity was added for clustering within HLA-allele-positive subsets. Co-occurrence clustering excluded repertoires with fewer than 30,000 or more than 120,000 public chains, plus five with anomalous nucleotide sharing. TCRdb limited this immuneACCESS table to in-frame rearrangements with V and J called. A share of clones is missing; checked studies link under half to unresolved V genes, and the rest is unexplained. V and J calls and clone size follow that table, whereas D and trimming were derived from the DNA. The sample's own table lists around 150,000 clones. The leading ten clones occupy approximately 2% of the sample.

The cohort was made up of around 720 healthy bone marrow donors. At the time of sampling, all cohort members were nominally healthy, though unrecorded immune exposures were likely present. The donor was CMV seronegative and belonged to the group of 350 to 400 seronegative cohort members. A peripheral blood sample was collected from each donor, and TCR beta sequencing was performed on peripheral blood mononuclear cells. The Qiagen DNeasy Blood Extraction Kit was used to extract genomic DNA from the blood cell samples. The TCR comes from a man between 25 and 39 years old in good health and CMV-seronegative. This chain is built from TRBV10-1 and TRBJ2-3; TRBD2 lines up with 10 middle nucleotides. The sequencing input was PBMCs. The CDR3 protein is CASGVPSGSYTQYF. The nucleotides are TGCGCCAGCGGTGTGCCTAGCGGGAGTTATACGCAGTATTTT.